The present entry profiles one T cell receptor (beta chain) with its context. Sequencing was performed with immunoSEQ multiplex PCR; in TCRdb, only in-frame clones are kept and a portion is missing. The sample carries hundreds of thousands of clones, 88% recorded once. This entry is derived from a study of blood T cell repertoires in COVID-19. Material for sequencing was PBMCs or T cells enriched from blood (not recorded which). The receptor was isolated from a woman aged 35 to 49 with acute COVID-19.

This CDR3 reads CASSPLRGDEQYF. CDR3 nucleotides: TGTGCCAGTAGCCCACTACGCGGGGACGAGCAGTACTTC. This chain joins TRBV19 and TRBJ2-7; the D gene is possibly TRBD2 (6 bases). Germline V gene sequence: CDR1 LNHDA, CDR2 SQIVND (reference sequence). Trimming removed 6 bases from V and 5 bases from J, with 14 bases in between. There are 13 residues in the CDR3. The full variable domain, its missing parts supplied by reference TRBV19 and TRBJ2-7, is DGGITQSPKYLFRKEGQNVTLSCEQNLNHDAMYWYRQDPGQGLRLIYYSQIVNDFQKGDIAEGYSVSREKKESFPLTVTSAQKNPTAFYLCASSPLRGDEQYFGPGTRLTVT.